Detailed here is one T cell receptor beta chain. Its antigen remains unknown. The record originates from a study of T-cell memory formation after mild COVID-19. Study background: Largely donor-specific sequence clusters came from a couple of donors. Whole-study results and caveats: Nothing confirmed that second-wave clones peaking on day 37 were specific for SARS-CoV-2.

Employing constant-segment primers, 5'RACE generated TCR alpha and TCR beta cDNA libraries bearing sample barcodes and UMIs. One entry per CDR3 protein, called by TCRdb with MiXCR from the 5' RACE reads. The sample lists roughly 110,000 distinct CDR3 sequences, around 12% occurring once. This CDR3 is 16 amino acids long. Trimming took 4 bases from V and 2 from J; bases not matched to a gene: 8. Germline V gives CDR1 SGHVS, CDR2 FNYEAQ. J is TRBJ1-3 and V is TRBV7-6; 7 positions match TRBD1. Sequenced material: PBMCs or a T cell subset sorted from them (not recorded which). The clonotype originates from an adult woman who had mild COVID-19 (a few samples of this study predate the infection). Cell type and time point are not known. Here the CDR3 reads CASSSDRAGAGNTIYF. The CDR3 DNA reads as TGTGCCAGCAGCTCCGACAGGGCCGGCGCTGGAAACACCATATATTTT.